Following are 5 T cell receptor beta chains from one sample sequenced in a study of T-cell reconstitution after alpha-beta-depleted transplantation in children. A TCRbeta library incorporating unique molecular identifiers was prepared. Each CDR3 protein is one row after TCRdb ran MiXCR on the PCR reads. The top ten clones hold around 5.3% of a sample with roughly 790,000 distinct CDR3 sequences, roughly 15% of them seen once. Sequencing was performed on PBMCs, mostly from graft donor cells, taken 360 days after TCRalphabeta/CD19-depleted stem cell transplant. Receptors originate from a male patient between 5 and 17 years old who had a stem cell transplant for acute lymphoblastic leukemia, so the T cells may come from the graft donor.

In this sample, this clonotype turned up a few times. The CDR3 loop is CATSSKSGNEQFF. CDR3 nucleotides: TGTGCCACCAGCTCCAAGAGCGGGAATGAGCAGTTCTTC. The chain employs TRBV15 and TRBJ2-1, with D maybe TRBD2 (6 bases). Trimming cost V 5 bases and J 7 bases, with 12 bases left between them. In germline, CDR1 is LNHNV, CDR2 YYDKDF (reference sequence). This CDR3 contains 13 residues.

The chain combines TRBV4-1 with TRBJ2-1; D gene uncertain. The CDR3 runs to 12 residues. The germline V and J ends were trimmed by 0 bases and 8 bases, with 5 bases remaining between them. The germline V gene encodes CDR1 MGHRA and CDR2 YSYEKL. CDR3: CASSQESHEQFF. The CDR3 bases are TGCGCCAGCAGCCAAGAGTCGCATGAGCAGTTCTTC.

The chain uses TRBV20-1 and TRBJ2-5; 8 nucleotides agree with TRBD1. The V gene end was trimmed by 6 bases and the J gene end by 5 bases; junction bases not matched to a gene: 8. The CDR3 runs to 13 residues. From germline, CDR1 is DFQATT and CDR2 SNEGSKA (reference sequence). CDR3 DNA sequence: TGCAGTGCACAAAGGACAGGGCTGGAGACCCAGTACTTC. Encoded protein: CSAQRTGLETQYF.

CDR3 protein: CASSGTAPGTQYF. As DNA, the CDR3 is TGTGCCAGCAGCGGTACAGCGCCGGGGACCCAGTACTTC. The rearrangement joins TRBV2 to TRBJ2-5; the D is unclear. The V end lost 6 bases, the J end lost 7 bases, and 15 bases lay between the germline ends. CDR3 size: 13 residues. CDR1 SNHLY and CDR2 FYNNEI come from the germline V gene.

This clonotype was recorded a few times. The CDR3 nucleotides read TGTGCCAGCAGCCAAGACGCCCGTGTAGCGGGGTACTACAATGAGCAGTTCTTC. Protein: CASSQDARVAGYYNEQFF. This chain uses TRBV14 with TRBJ2-1; 8 positions agree with TRBD2. Trimming removed 0 bases from V and 3 bases from J; junction bases left unmatched: 10. The CDR3 loop spans 18 amino acids. Germline lookup yields CDR1 SGHDN and CDR2 FVKESK. Full variable domain (outside the CDR3, taken from reference TRBV14 and TRBJ2-1): EAGVTQFPSHSVIEKGQTVTLRCDPISGHDNLYWYRRVMGKEIKFLLHFVKESKQDESGMPNNRFLAERTGGTYSTLKVQPAELEDSGVYFCASSQDARVAGYYNEQFFGPGTRLTVL.